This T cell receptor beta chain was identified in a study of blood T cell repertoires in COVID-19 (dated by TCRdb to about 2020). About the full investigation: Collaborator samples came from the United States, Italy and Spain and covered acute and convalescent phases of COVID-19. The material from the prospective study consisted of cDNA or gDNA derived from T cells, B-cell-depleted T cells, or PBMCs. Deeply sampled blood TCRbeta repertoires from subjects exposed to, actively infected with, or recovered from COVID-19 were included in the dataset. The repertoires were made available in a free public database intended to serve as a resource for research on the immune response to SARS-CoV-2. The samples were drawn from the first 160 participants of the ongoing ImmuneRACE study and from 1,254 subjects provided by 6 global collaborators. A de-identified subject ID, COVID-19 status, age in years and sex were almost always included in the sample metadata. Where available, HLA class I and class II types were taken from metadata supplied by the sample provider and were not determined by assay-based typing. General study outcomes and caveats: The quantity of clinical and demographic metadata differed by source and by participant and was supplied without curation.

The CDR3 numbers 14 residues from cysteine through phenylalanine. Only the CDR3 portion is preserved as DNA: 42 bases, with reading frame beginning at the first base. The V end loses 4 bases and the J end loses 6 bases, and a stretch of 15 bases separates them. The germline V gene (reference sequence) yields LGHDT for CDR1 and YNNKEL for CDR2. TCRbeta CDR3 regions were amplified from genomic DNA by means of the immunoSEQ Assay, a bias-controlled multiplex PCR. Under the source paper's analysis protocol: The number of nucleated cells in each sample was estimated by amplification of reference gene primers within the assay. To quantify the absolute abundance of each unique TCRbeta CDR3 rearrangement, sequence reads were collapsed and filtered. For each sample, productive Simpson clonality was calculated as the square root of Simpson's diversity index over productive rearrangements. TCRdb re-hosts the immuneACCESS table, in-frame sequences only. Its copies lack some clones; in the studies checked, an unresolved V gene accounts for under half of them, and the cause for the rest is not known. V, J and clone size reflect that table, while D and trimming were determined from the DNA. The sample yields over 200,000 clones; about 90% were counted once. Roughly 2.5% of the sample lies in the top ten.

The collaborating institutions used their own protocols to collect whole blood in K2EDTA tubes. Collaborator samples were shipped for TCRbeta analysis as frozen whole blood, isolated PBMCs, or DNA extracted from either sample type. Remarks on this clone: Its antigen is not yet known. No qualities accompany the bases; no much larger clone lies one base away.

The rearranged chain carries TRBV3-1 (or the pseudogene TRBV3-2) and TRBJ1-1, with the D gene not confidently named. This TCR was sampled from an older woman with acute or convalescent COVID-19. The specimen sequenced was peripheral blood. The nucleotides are TGTGCCAGCAGCCCCCACGCAGGTAAACCTGAAGCTTTCTTT. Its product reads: CASSPHAGKPEAFF.